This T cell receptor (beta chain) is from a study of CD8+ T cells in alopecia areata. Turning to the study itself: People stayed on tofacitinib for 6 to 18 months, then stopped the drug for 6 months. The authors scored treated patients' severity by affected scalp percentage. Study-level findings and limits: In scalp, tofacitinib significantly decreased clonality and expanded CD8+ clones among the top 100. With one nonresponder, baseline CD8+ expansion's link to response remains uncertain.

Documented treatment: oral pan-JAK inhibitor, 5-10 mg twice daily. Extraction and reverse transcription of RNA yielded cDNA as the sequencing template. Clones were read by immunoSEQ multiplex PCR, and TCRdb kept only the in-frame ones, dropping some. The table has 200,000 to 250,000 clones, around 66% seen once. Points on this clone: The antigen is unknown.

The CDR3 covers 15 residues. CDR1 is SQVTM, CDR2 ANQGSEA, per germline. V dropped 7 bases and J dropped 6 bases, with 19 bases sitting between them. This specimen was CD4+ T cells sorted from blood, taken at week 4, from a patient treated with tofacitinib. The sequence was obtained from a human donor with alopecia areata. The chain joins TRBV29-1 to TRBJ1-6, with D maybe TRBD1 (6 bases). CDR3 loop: CSGRDKWSSNSPLHF. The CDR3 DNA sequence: TGCAGCGGGCGGGACAAGTGGTCTTCTAATTCACCCCTCCACTTT.